This passage covers 8 T cell receptor beta chains from one sample sequenced in a study of T cells expressing NK-cell markers. TCRdb reprocessed the 5' RACE reads; each CDR3 protein has one entry and no DNA is given. Its clone listing holds around 470,000 distinct CDR3 sequences. The material sequenced was blood T cells: a sorted CD56 or NKG2C T cell subset, CD4+ or CD8+ T cells, or bulk PBMC T cells (not recorded which). These receptors were obtained from a woman in her fifties or sixties in good health.

V usage is TRBV5-1 and J usage is TRBJ2-7. The CDR3 spans 15 residues. The germline V gene encodes CDR1 SGHRS and CDR2 YFSETQ. CDR3 sequence: CASSSGLRESYEQYF.

V is TRBV2 and J is TRBJ1-5; the D call of TRBD1 rests on TCRdb alone, since no DNA is present to check it. Germline V gene lookup returns CDR1 SNHLY and CDR2 FYNNEI. The CDR3 has 13 residues. The CDR3: CASSEVRQGCQHF.

The chain uses TRBV5-1 and TRBJ2-1. This CDR3 comprises 14 residues. CDR1 and CDR2 from the germline V gene are SGHRS and YFSETQ. CDR3 sequence: CASSPGGDYNEQFF.

The chain joins TRBV6-2 or TRBV6-3 to TRBJ2-2; TCRdb outputs TRBD1, but without DNA this stays unchecked. Germline CDR1 reads MNHEY; CDR2 reads SVGEGT. The CDR3 runs 14 residues. CDR3 sequence reads: CASSTPGTIGELFF.

The chain has TRBV7-2 and TRBJ2-5; TCRdb's D call of TRBD2 is untestable without DNA. The CDR3 has 16 amino acids. The germline CDR1 and CDR2 sequences are SGHTA and FQGNSA. The CDR3 is CASSFLLAGTKETQYF.

The CDR3 loop reads CSAEGLAGQETQYF. The chain employs TRBV29-1 and TRBJ2-5; TCRdb indicates TRBD2, and absent DNA this call remains unverified. Germline values: CDR1 SQVTM, CDR2 ANQGSEA. The CDR3 has 14 amino acids.

The V call is TRBV6-1, the J call TRBJ2-5; TCRdb gives TRBD1 as the D gene, but with no DNA this cannot be confirmed. CDR3 length: 15 amino acids. Germline CDR1 reads MNHNS; CDR2 reads SASEGT. CDR3 loop: CASSTDRGFGETQYF.

This chain joins TRBV9 and TRBJ2-4; TCRdb picks TRBD1, but there is no DNA to check that call. The CDR3 is made up of 15 amino acids. CDR1 SGDLS and CDR2 YYNGEE come from the germline V gene. The CDR3 spells CASSSEGGGKNIQYF.